A single sample is the source of the 8 T cell receptor beta chains below, sequenced in a study of blood T cell repertoires in COVID-19. Here immunoSEQ multiplex PCR was the method, and the copy in TCRdb shows in-frame clones only, minus some. The table shows tens of thousands of clones, with roughly three quarters occurring only once. The sequenced material came from peripheral blood. These receptors originate from a man in his sixties or seventies with acute or convalescent COVID-19.

This sequence joins TRBV15 and TRBJ2-3; the match to TRBD2 covers 10 bases. The V segment lost 3 bases and the J segment 6 bases; nucleotides outside the gene matches: 9. The CDR3 sequence is 16 residues long. Germline assignment: CDR1 LNHNV and CDR2 YYDKDF (reference sequence). This CDR3 is CATSRRSGGIKDTQYF. CDR3 bases: TGTGCCACCAGCAGGCGTAGCGGGGGGATTAAGGATACGCAGTATTTT.

This clone was observed a few times. Here the CDR3 DNA reads TGTGCCAGTACCCTTAGACAGGGGGCGCGGTATGGCTACACCTTC. It codes for CASTLRQGARYGYTF. This chain connects TRBV19 to TRBJ1-2, with TRBD1 matching over 10 bases. The V segment lost 7 bases and the J segment 5 bases; nucleotides outside the gene matches: 10. Germline CDR1 LNHDA, CDR2 SQIVND (reference sequence). The CDR3 has 15 amino acids.

The chain has TRBV6-5 and TRBJ1-2; D is undetermined. The CDR3 sequence is 13 residues long. Trimming stripped 0 bases from V and 7 bases from J, with 9 bases between. Looked up from germline, CDR1 is MNHEY and CDR2 is SVGAGI. The CDR3 nucleotides read TGTGCCAGCAGTTACTCGACCCAGGTTGGCTACACCTTC. Translating it yields CASSYSTQVGYTF.

J is TRBJ1-4 and V is TRBV5-8, with TRBD1 as a possible D gene (5 bases). The CDR3 is 14 amino acids. Trimming removed 5 bases at V and 7 bases at J, with 15 bases between. Germline V gene sequence: CDR1 SGHTS, CDR2 YDEGEE. Written as DNA, the CDR3 is TGTGCCAGCAGTCGGACACCCCGGAGTGAAAAACTGTTTTTT. This translates into CASSRTPRSEKLFF.

V is TRBV5-8 and J is TRBJ2-3; 13 bases fit TRBD2. Losses at the gene ends were 2 bases for V and 1 base for J; bases not matched to a gene: 1. Germline CDR1 is SGHTS and CDR2 is YDEGEE. The CDR3 is made up of 16 amino acids. The CDR3 protein is CASSLLAGGGTDTQYF. CDR3 DNA: TGTGCCAGCAGCTTACTAGCGGGGGGGGGCACAGATACGCAGTATTTT. The whole variable domain, remainder taken from reference TRBV5-8 and TRBJ2-3, is EAGVTQSPTHLIKTRGQQATLRCSPISGHTSVYWYQQALGLGLQFLLWYDEGEERNRGNFPPRFSGRQFPNYSSELNVNALELEDSALYLCASSLLAGGGTDTQYFGPGTRLTVL.

As regards this clone: Additional DNA sequences in this sample encode the identical CDR3. The chain carries TRBV18 and TRBJ1-2; 8 bases agree with TRBD1. V shed 3 bases and J 4 bases; nucleotides not matched to a gene: 1. This CDR3 has 13 residues. The V gene's germline CDR1 is KGHSH and CDR2 LQKENI. The CDR3 reads CASSPDRGYGYTF. CDR3 coding DNA: TGTGCCAGCTCACCCGACAGGGGCTATGGCTACACCTTC.

This sequence joins TRBV5-1 and TRBJ1-2; 8 bases map to TRBD1. CDR3 length: 14 amino acids. V was clipped by 0 bases and J by 8 bases; unmatched bases: 6. The germline CDR1 and CDR2 sequences are SGHRS and YFSETQ. The chain's CDR3 is CASSLEGTGEGYTF. CDR3 DNA sequence: TGCGCCAGCAGCTTGGAAGGGACAGGAGAGGGCTACACCTTC.

DNA for the CDR3: TGTGCCAGCAGCTTGGGCGGGACGACCGGCGATACGCAGTATTTT. Its translation is CASSLGGTTGDTQYF. The chain is built from TRBV7-2 and TRBJ2-3; tentatively, D is TRBD2 (6 bases). V lost 3 bases, J lost 6 bases, and 16 bases lay in between. The CDR3 covers 15 residues. CDR1 is SGHTA and CDR2 is FQGNSA in the germline V gene.